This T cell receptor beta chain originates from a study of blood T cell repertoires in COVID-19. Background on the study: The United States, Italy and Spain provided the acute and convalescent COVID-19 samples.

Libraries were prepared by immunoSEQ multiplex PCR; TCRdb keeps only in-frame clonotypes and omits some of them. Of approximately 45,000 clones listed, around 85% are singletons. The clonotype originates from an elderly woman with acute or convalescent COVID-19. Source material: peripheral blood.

The CDR3, as DNA: TGTGCCAGCAGTCAGGGGGCGGACACTGAAGCTTTCTTT. It translates to CASSQGADTEAFF. The chain joins TRBV7-3 to TRBJ1-1, with 8 bases aligning to TRBD1. Germline CDR1 reads SGHTA; CDR2 reads FQGTGA. Unmatched junction bases numbered 3, after V lost 6 bases and J lost 3 bases. CDR3 length: 13 residues.